The entry below describes one TCR beta chain. How the authors handled the data: Nucleated cell counts were estimated from reference gene primer amplification. Method: immunoSEQ multiplex PCR; TCRdb's copy keeps in-frame clones and lacks some. From that table come the V and J calls and clone size; the DNA was used to work out D and trimming. This table holds about 150,000 clones, 79% found once. The entry originates in a study of blood T cell repertoires in COVID-19. Sequenced material: peripheral blood. This sequence originates from a man aged 50 to 59 with active or convalescent COVID-19.

The CDR3 bases are TGTGCCAGCAGCTTGGGGCCGGGGGGCTCCTACGAGCAGTACTTC. The encoded protein is CASSLGPGGSYEQYF. The chain carries TRBV7-2 and TRBJ2-7; 7 nucleotides align to TRBD2. V gave up 3 bases and J gave up 0 bases; unmatched junction bases: 5. The germline gives CDR1 SGHTA, CDR2 FQGNSA. The CDR3 covers 15 residues.